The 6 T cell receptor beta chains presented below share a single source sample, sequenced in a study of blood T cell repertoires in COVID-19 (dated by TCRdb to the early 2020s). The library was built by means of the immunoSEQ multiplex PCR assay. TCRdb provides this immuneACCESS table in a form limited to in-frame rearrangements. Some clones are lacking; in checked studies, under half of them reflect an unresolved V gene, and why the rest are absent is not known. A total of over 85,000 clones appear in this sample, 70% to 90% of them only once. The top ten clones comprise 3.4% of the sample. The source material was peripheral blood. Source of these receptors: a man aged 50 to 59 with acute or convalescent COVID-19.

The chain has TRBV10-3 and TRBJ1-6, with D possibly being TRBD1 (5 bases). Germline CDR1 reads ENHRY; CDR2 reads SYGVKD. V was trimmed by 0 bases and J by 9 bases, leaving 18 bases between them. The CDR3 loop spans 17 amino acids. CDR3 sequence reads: CAISESSGQGLFSPLHF. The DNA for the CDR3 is TGTGCCATCAGTGAGTCGAGTGGGCAGGGCTTGTTTTCACCCCTCCACTTT.

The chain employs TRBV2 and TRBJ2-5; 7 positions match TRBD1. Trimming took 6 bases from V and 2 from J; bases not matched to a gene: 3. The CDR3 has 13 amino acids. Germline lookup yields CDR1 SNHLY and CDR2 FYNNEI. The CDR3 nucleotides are TGTGCCAGCAGGGGGACAGCACAAGAGACCCAGTACTTC. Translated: CASRGTAQETQYF.

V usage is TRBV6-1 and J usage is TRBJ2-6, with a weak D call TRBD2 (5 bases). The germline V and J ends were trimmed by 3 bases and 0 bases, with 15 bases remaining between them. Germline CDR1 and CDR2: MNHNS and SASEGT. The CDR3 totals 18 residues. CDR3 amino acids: CASSDDYRYLSGANVLTF. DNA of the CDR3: TGTGCCAGCAGTGACGACTACAGATACCTCTCTGGGGCCAACGTCCTGACTTTC.

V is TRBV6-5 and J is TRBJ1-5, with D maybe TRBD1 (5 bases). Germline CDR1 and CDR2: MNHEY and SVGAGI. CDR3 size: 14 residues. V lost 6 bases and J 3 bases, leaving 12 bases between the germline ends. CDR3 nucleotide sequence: TGTGCCAGCAGGGAGGGGCAGATCAATCAGCCCCAGCATTTT. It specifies CASREGQINQPQHF.

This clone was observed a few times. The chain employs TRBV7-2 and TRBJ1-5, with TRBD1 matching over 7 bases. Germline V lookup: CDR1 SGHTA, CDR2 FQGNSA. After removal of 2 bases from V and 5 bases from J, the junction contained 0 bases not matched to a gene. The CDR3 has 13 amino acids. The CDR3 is CASSLTGDQPQHF. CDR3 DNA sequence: TGTGCCAGCAGCTTAACAGGGGATCAGCCCCAGCATTTT.

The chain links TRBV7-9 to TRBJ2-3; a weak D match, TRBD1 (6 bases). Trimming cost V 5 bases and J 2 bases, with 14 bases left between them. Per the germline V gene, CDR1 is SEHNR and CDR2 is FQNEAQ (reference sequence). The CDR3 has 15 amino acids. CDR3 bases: TGTGCCAGCAGCCCACAGGGAGACTCCACAGATACGCAGTATTTT. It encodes CASSPQGDSTDTQYF.